Each of the 8 T cell receptor beta chains below was sequenced from the same sample in a study of T cell responses to AZD1222 COVID-19 vaccine. Profiled with immunoSEQ multiplex PCR; TCRdb holds only in-frame clones, not every one. Among about 140,000 clones listed, around 90% were seen once. Source: peripheral blood, taken on day 0 of AZD1222 vaccination. The receptors shown here come from an adult in good health.

The chain links TRBV5-5 to TRBJ1-2; a weak D match, TRBD1 (6 bases). The germline V gene encodes CDR1 SGHKS and CDR2 YYEKEE (reference sequence). The CDR3 sequence is 15 residues long. With 0 bases removed from V and 2 bases from J, the gap between germline ends came to 11 bases. The CDR3 DNA follows: TGTGCCAGCAGCTTGGCCAGGGGCTTGAACTATGGCTACACCTTC. It is translated as CASSLARGLNYGYTF.

This chain's CDR3 is CASSRTPISYEQYF. The CDR3 DNA is TGTGCCAGCAGCCGGACTCCGATTTCCTACGAGCAGTACTTC. The genes are TRBV5-6 and TRBJ2-7; weak D call: TRBD2 (5 bases). Looked up from germline, CDR1 is SGHDT and CDR2 is YYEEEE. V lost 4 bases and J lost 1, with 12 bases in between. This CDR3 has 14 amino acids.

V usage is TRBV29-1 and J usage is TRBJ1-2, with TRBD1 identical over 7 bases. The germline gives CDR1 SQVTM, CDR2 ANQGSEA. This CDR3 is 13 amino acids long. Trimming took 3 bases from V and 4 from J; bases not matched to a gene: 5. CDR3 in DNA: TGCAGCGTTGACGACAGGGCCAGCTATGGCTACACCTTC. It is translated as CSVDDRASYGYTF.

The rearrangement links TRBV24-1 to TRBJ1-2; D is undetermined. Germline V gene lookup returns CDR1 KGHDR and CDR2 SFDVKD. V lost 0 bases and J 4 bases, leaving 2 bases between the germline ends. The CDR3 has 12 amino acids. For the CDR3, the DNA is TGTGCCACCAGTGATTTGAGCTATGGCTACACCTTC. Encoded protein: CATSDLSYGYTF.

This chain joins TRBV4-2 and TRBJ2-1, with 11 nucleotides matching TRBD1. The CDR3 extends over 15 amino acids. V was pared by 3 bases and J by 7 bases, with 5 bases of the junction left unmatched. Per the germline V gene, CDR1 is LGHNA and CDR2 is YNFKEQ. The CDR3 sequence: CASSQDRGLTNEQFF. The CDR3 coding sequence is TGTGCCAGCAGCCAGGACAGGGGGCTAACGAATGAGCAGTTCTTC.

V usage is TRBV2 and J usage is TRBJ2-1, with TRBD1 matching 7 bases. This CDR3 has 14 amino acids. V shed 6 bases, J shed 12 bases, and the junction held 14 bases outside the gene matches. CDR1 is SNHLY, CDR2 FYNNEI, per germline. The CDR3 region has the DNA TGTGCCAGCAGACCCAGAGACAGGGTGAGAGGGCAGTTCTTC. Its translation is CASRPRDRVRGQFF.

The chain joins TRBV2 to TRBJ1-2; 7 nucleotides agree with TRBD1. The germline V gene encodes CDR1 SNHLY and CDR2 FYNNEI. The V gene end was trimmed by 7 bases and the J gene end by 8 bases; junction bases not matched to a gene: 16. This CDR3 is 15 amino acids long. For the CDR3, the DNA is TGTGCCAGCACCCTAGGGGACAGTGCACAGGGAGGCTACACCTTC. Translation: CASTLGDSAQGGYTF.

This clone was recorded only once. This chain links TRBV18 with TRBJ2-2; tentatively, D is TRBD2 (5 bases). The CDR3 totals 17 residues. V was cut by 1 base and J by 5 bases, with 17 bases left in between. The V gene's germline CDR1 is KGHSH and CDR2 LQKENI. CDR3 region: CASSPQAVVTSTGELFF. Here the CDR3 DNA reads TGTGCCAGCTCACCACAAGCGGTCGTCACTTCTACCGGGGAGCTGTTTTTT.